The 16 T cell receptor beta chains reported below all come from one sample, sequenced in a study of shared clonotypes between healthy human individuals. Produced via immunoSEQ multiplex PCR; TCRdb's table is partial and in-frame only. Of millions of clones in the sample, approximately 94% were seen once. In the naive CD8 group, cells lacked CD45RO and were positively selected for CCR7, so terminally differentiated effector memory CD45RA+ cells were left out. Sequencing used naive CD8+ T cells sorted from blood. Receptors were obtained from a man between 18 and 29 years old in good health.

J is TRBJ2-7 and V is TRBV6-5; D is possibly TRBD1 (6 bases). There are 13 residues in the CDR3. The germline V and J ends were trimmed by 7 bases and 5 bases, with 15 bases remaining between them. In germline, CDR1 is MNHEY, CDR2 SVGAGI. As DNA, the CDR3 is TGTGCCAGCATGAAACAGGGCCCGGACGAGCAGTACTTC. Residues: CASMKQGPDEQYF.

This chain uses TRBV16 with TRBJ2-7; D could derive from TRBD1 or TRBD2 (5 bases each). The V and J ends lost 1 base and 3 bases respectively, with 13 bases between them. Per germline, CDR1 KGHSY and CDR2 FQNENV. The CDR3 has 15 residues. Here the CDR3 reads CASSQWGGLNYEQYF. The CDR3 DNA follows: TGTGCCAGCAGCCAATGGGGCGGACTGAACTACGAGCAGTACTTC.

The chain employs TRBV30 and TRBJ1-1, with a possible D match to TRBD1 (6 bases). V was trimmed by 4 bases and J by 0 bases, leaving 15 bases between them. The CDR3 has 15 residues. CDR1 and CDR2 from the germline V gene are GTSNPN and SVGIG (reference sequence). CDR3 sequence: CAWIGGGGMNTEAFF. The CDR3 DNA is TGTGCCTGGATTGGGGGTGGGGGCATGAACACTGAAGCTTTCTTT.

The genes are TRBV27 and TRBJ2-7, with 8 bases matching TRBD1. Per germline, CDR1 MNHEY and CDR2 SMNVEV (reference sequence). After removal of 2 bases from V and 0 bases from J, the junction contained 3 bases not matched to a gene. The CDR3 totals 15 residues. Written as DNA, the CDR3 is TGTGCCAGCAGTTTAGGGACAGGCATCTCCTACGAGCAGTACTTC. The encoded protein is CASSLGTGISYEQYF.

This sequence joins TRBV4-2 and TRBJ2-1, with 10 bases lining up with TRBD2. With V trimmed by 1 base and J by 8 bases, 11 bases remained unmatched. CDR1 is LGHNA, CDR2 YNFKEQ, per germline. The CDR3 covers 17 residues. The CDR3 region is CASSQAASGGLLDEQFF. In DNA, the CDR3 is TGTGCCAGCAGCCAAGCGGCTAGCGGGGGTCTTCTCGATGAGCAGTTCTTC.

The chain recombines TRBV21-1 with TRBJ2-1; TRBD2 was called by the table and not checked on the DNA. TRBV21-1 is a known pseudogene. There are 17 residues in the CDR3. CDR3 nucleotide sequence: TGTGCCAGCACCTCCATGCCGGGCGGGATTGCGGGGGGTGAGCAGTTCTTC. This translates into CASTSMPGGIAGGEQFF.

DNA for the CDR3: TGTGCCAGCAGCCAAAGTACAGGGGGCCTTCCCTACGAGCAGTACTTC. The encoded protein is CASSQSTGGLPYEQYF. The rearrangement joins TRBV7-8 to TRBJ2-7, with 9 bases aligning to TRBD1. V lost 5 bases and J lost 2; bases outside the gene matches: 10. This CDR3 has 16 amino acids. Germline V gene data show CDR1 as SGHVS and CDR2 as FQNEAQ.

This clone has just a few counts. CDR3 amino acids: CAWKELPYNSPLHF. The DNA for the CDR3 is TGTGCCTGGAAGGAGTTACCCTATAATTCACCCCTCCACTTT. The rearrangement links TRBV30 to TRBJ1-6; D not certain. Germline V CDR1 and CDR2: GTSNPN, SVGIG (reference sequence). The CDR3 extends over 14 amino acids. The V end lost 4 bases, the J end lost 2 bases, and 9 bases lay between the germline ends.

This clone turned up a few times. This sequence joins TRBV30 and TRBJ1-1; D is unclear. The CDR3 spans 14 residues. V lost 0 bases to trimming and J lost 2 bases, with 10 bases between them. CDR1 and CDR2 (germline): GTSNPN, SVGIG (reference sequence). CDR3 bases: TGTGCCTGGAGTGTACTGCAGCCAAACACTGAAGCTTTCTTT. It translates to CAWSVLQPNTEAFF.

This clone was picked up one time. The chain joins TRBV9 to TRBJ2-1; perhaps D is TRBD1 or TRBD2 (5 bases each). V gave up 0 bases and J gave up 7 bases, with 11 bases separating them. Germline V lookup: CDR1 SGDLS, CDR2 YYNGEE. CDR3 size: 14 residues. For the CDR3, the DNA is TGTGCCAGCAGCGTAGGGGGGATAACGAATGAGCAGTTCTTC. This codes for CASSVGGITNEQFF.

The chain carries TRBV2 and TRBJ1-5, with D perhaps TRBD1 (5 bases). V lost 4 bases, J lost 11 bases, and 9 bases lay in between. Per the germline V gene, CDR1 is SNHLY and CDR2 is FYNNEI. This CDR3 has 11 amino acids. The CDR3 loop reads CASSGGKAQHF. The CDR3 DNA follows: TGTGCCAGCAGTGGGGGGAAGGCCCAGCATTTT.

V usage is TRBV4-1 and J usage is TRBJ2-7; D unresolved. The germline V gene encodes CDR1 MGHRA and CDR2 YSYEKL. The CDR3 extends over 12 amino acids. The V gene lost 1 base and the J gene lost 6 bases, with 7 bases spanning the gap. The CDR3 sequence is CASSQVIGEQYF. The CDR3 nucleotides read TGCGCCAGCAGCCAAGTCATCGGCGAGCAGTACTTC.

This rearrangement joins TRBV28 to TRBJ2-2, with 13 bases that match TRBD2. The CDR3 has 18 amino acids. The trim removed 5 bases at V and 1 base at J, leaving 7 bases unmatched. Germline CDR1 is MDHEN and CDR2 is SYDVKM. Here the CDR3 DNA reads TGTGCCAGCAGTCTAGGACTAGCGGGGGCCATGAACACCGGGGAGCTGTTTTTT. Amino acid sequence: CASSLGLAGAMNTGELFF.

The chain uses TRBV4-3 and TRBJ2-1, with 11 bases lining up with TRBD2. The germline V gene has CDR1 LGHNA and CDR2 YSLEER. Trimming took 5 bases from V and 3 from J; bases not matched to a gene: 12. The CDR3 has 18 residues. CDR3 sequence reads: CASSTGLADTEIYNEQFF. CDR3 bases: TGCGCCAGCAGCACGGGACTAGCGGACACGGAGATCTACAATGAGCAGTTCTTC.

Points on this clone: This sample also contains other DNA sequences that code for the same CDR3. This sequence joins TRBV6-5 and TRBJ1-2, with D tentatively TRBD1 (5 bases). The CDR3 sequence is 14 residues long. The germline V and J ends were trimmed by 0 bases and 8 bases, with 13 bases remaining between them. Germline CDR1 MNHEY, CDR2 SVGAGI. CDR3 loop: CASSYSEGGDGYTF. In DNA form, the CDR3 reads TGTGCCAGCAGTTACTCGGAGGGCGGGGACGGCTACACCTTC.

This rearrangement joins TRBV6-1 to TRBJ2-7; 9 bases fit TRBD1. From germline, CDR1 is MNHNS and CDR2 SASEGT. V lost 4 bases to trimming and J lost 3 bases; unmatched junction nucleotides: 7. This CDR3 comprises 15 residues. CDR3 region: CASSGPRTGVYEQYF. DNA of the CDR3: TGTGCCAGCAGTGGACCAAGGACAGGGGTCTACGAGCAGTACTTC.